The rows below give T cell receptor beta chains drawn from one sample of a study of cytomegalovirus exposure and HLA in healthy donors. Produced via immunoSEQ multiplex PCR; TCRdb's table is partial and in-frame only. The table has tens of thousands of clones, 72% seen once. The sample taken for sequencing was PBMCs. All receptors derive from a woman in her thirties or forties in good health and CMV-seropositive. CDR3s include the opening cysteine and the closing phenylalanine or tryptophan. The order of the fields is J gene, clone size, D gene, CDR3 length, V gene, CDR3 DNA, CDR3 protein. A D gene is named only where the DNA matches it firmly. Part of the rows lack a size; the others show once, few, many or a class for expanded clones.

>TRBJ2-1|-|TRBD2|15|TRBV2
TGTGCCAGCAGCCTCTTAGCGGGGGGAAGGGGTGAGCAGTTCTTC
CASSLLAGGRGEQFF
>TRBJ2-3|-|TRBD2|17|TRBV5-1
TGCGCCAGCTCTGTGAAAAAAGCGGGGCCACGCACAGATACGCAGTATTTT
CASSVKKAGPRTDTQYF
>TRBJ2-1|-|-|12|TRBV30
TGTGCCGCAGGGACATCCTACAATGAGCAGTTCTTC
CAAGTSYNEQFF
>TRBJ1-1|-|-|15|TRBV7-9
TGTGCCAGCAGCTTAGTCCGGGTCGAAATACCTGAAGCTTTCTTT
CASSLVRVEIPEAFF
>TRBJ2-3|-|-|13|TRBV29-1
TGCAGCATAAGCGTAACAGGGTCAGATACGCAGTATTTT
CSISVTGSDTQYF
>TRBJ1-1|-|TRBD1|15|TRBV2
TGTGCCAGCAGTGGAGGACAGGGAGGATGGACTGAAGCTTTCTTT
CASSGGQGGWTEAFF
>TRBJ2-5|-|TRBD2|13|TRBV2
TGTGCCAGCAGCTGGGGGGGGGAAGAGACCCAGTACTTC
CASSWGGEETQYF
>TRBJ2-1|once|-|15|TRBV5-1
TGCGCCAGCAGCTTGGGAAACCTCGGGGGAGGTGAGCAGTTCTTC
CASSLGNLGGGEQFF
>TRBJ2-2|-|TRBD1|19|TRBV10-3
TGTGCCATCAGTGAGCCAACCCCTGGACAGGGGGCCGACACCGGGGAGCTGTTTTTT
CAISEPTPGQGADTGELFF
>TRBJ1-2|few|-|14|TRBV11-2
TGTGCCAGCAGCTTTAACTCAGGAAACTATGGCTACACCTTC
CASSFNSGNYGYTF
>TRBJ1-3|few|TRBD1|14|TRBV18
TGTGCCAGCTCGCAAGGGGACAGTCGAAACACCATATATTTT
CASSQGDSRNTIYF
>TRBJ1-1|-|-|14|TRBV9
TGTGCCAGCAGCGTAGCCCCCCGGAGCACTGAAGCTTTCTTT
CASSVAPRSTEAFF
>TRBJ1-2|-|TRBD1|14|TRBV9
TGTGCCAGCAGCTTTGGGACAGGGGGTCGGGGCTACACCTTC
CASSFGTGGRGYTF
>TRBJ2-7|-|-|14|TRBV6-6
TGTGCCAGCAGCCCCCCCGGAGGTAGCTACGAGCAGTACTTC
CASSPPGGSYEQYF
>TRBJ2-7|-|-|17|TRBV6-4
TGTGCCAGCAGATCGGTATTCCAGGGGCCGGCTTCTTACGAGCAGTACTTC
CASRSVFQGPASYEQYF
>TRBJ2-3|-|TRBD2|16|TRBV5-8
TGTGCCAGCAGCCGAGGGACTAGCGGAACCACAGATACGCAGTATTTT
CASSRGTSGTTDTQYF